This T cell receptor beta chain was retrieved from a study of T-cell reconstitution after alpha-beta-depleted transplantation in children. This clonotype appeared many times. Preparation of the TCRbeta library involved a method that used unique molecular identifiers. MiXCR was run by TCRdb on the PCR reads, yielding one entry per CDR3 protein. The table records more than 550,000 distinct CDR3 sequences, over 9.5% of them present only once. Trimming pared 6 bases from V and 1 base from J, leaving 8 bases between. This CDR3 has 14 residues. Germline CDR1 and CDR2: SGHRS and YFSETQ. This chain joins TRBV5-1 and TRBJ2-6; D gene ambiguous. The source material was PBMCs from the stem cell graft donor, sampled from the stem cell graft. This receptor was obtained from a human donor who donated a stem cell graft to a child with acute myeloid leukemia. CDR3: CASTLKSGANVLTF. The CDR3 coding sequence is TGCGCCAGCACTCTGAAGTCTGGGGCCAACGTCCTGACTTTC.